This T cell receptor beta chain was found in a study of blood T cells in healthy people across ages (dated by TCRdb to between 2014 and 2016). Regarding the research as a whole: Template switching captured roughly one uniquely barcoded TCR beta cDNA molecule per two T cells in model experiments. Donors of different ages were randomly distributed across sequencing lanes to avoid experimental bias. For two donors (one aged 18 to 30 and one aged 80 or older), the study analyzed two additional independent replicas of 1 million unique cDNA reads from the same blood draw. To track age-related changes in TCR beta repertoire diversity, the study relied on deep sequencing normalized with unique cDNA molecular identifiers. The donors were split into four age groups: young (average approximately 16 years), middle-aged (roughly 39), aged (more than 55) and long-lived (more than 80). General findings and caveats noted by the study authors: Since profiling was done on bulk unsorted PBMCs, naive and antigen-experienced compartments could not be conclusively compared. As age increased, observed TCR beta diversity per million T cells dropped in a roughly linear way, and a significant reduction was already evident by age 40. Compared with the aged group, more naive CD4+ T cells, fewer expanded clones and increased TCR diversity were shown by the long-lived group, suggesting age selection. Observed TCR beta diversity correlated strongly with the percentage of naive T cells measured by flow cytometry. Because the CMV infection status of the donors was unknown, age-related changes in expanded clonotypes may potentially have been confounded. Total diversity estimates from one million sequenced T cells were considered lower bounds and underestimates.

The library came from 5' RACE. The sequencer was an Illumina HiSeq 2500. A second PCR of roughly 6 to 11 cycles was run with a J-beta primer mix and a sample-barcoded 5' primer. A template-switch 5' adaptor carrying 12 random nucleotides introduced a unique molecular identifier onto each TCR beta cDNA molecule. Each sample yielded at least 2.5 million CDR3-containing paired-end reads. All of the RNA was converted into first-strand cDNA using the Mint cDNA synthesis kit, with a TRBC-specific oligonucleotide serving as the primer. Following uracil-DNA glycosylase treatment, a first 18-cycle PCR with universal primers M1SS and BC2_uni_R was performed on all cDNA. Turning to the authors' computational methods: For normalization, 1 million high-quality reads were randomly selected from each sample, with every read carrying a distinct molecular identifier. Reads with shared molecular identifiers were discarded instead of being binned into consensus sequences. MiTCR, with a Q25 quality threshold and the strictest error-elimination algorithm, was used for CDR3 identification, clonotype clustering and error correction. A nonparametric unseen species model using Euler transformation provided a lower-bound estimate of total TCR beta diversity. The raw public reads went through TCRdb reprocessing: fastp at Q25, MiXCR clone calling, in-frame beta chains kept. One record per CDR3 amino acid sequence lists the most common genes and DNA. What appears here as the V and J calls and clone size reflects TCRdb's work, not the paper's. Here the sample has roughly 1.6 million distinct CDR3 sequences; 34% occur a single time. The ten largest clones take up over 9% of the sample.

The roughly 38 donors, aged about 6 to 95 years, were systemically healthy Caucasian individuals from Russia. Each donor gave around 9.8 milliliters of peripheral blood, collected into EDTA-treated Vacutainer tubes. PBMCs were isolated by Ficoll-Paque density-gradient centrifugation, with at least 7 million obtained per sample. Trizol reagent was used to extract total RNA from PBMCs, with at least 5 micrograms per sample. Naive CD45RAhigh/CD27high T cell percentages were measured by flow cytometry on a PBMC aliquot from every donor. This clonotype was seen a handful of times. What this receptor recognizes is not known. The input lacks base qualities; no much larger clone sits a single base away. The sample was blood. The TCR was taken from a woman in her thirties in good health.

The sequenced DNA is TGTGCCAGCAGTGAACGGGGGAAGACTGAAGCTTTCTTT. The encoded protein is CASSERGKTEAFF. The chain was built from TRBV25-1 and TRBJ1-1; the D gene is perhaps TRBD1, on 5 matching bases. The germline V gene encodes CDR1 MGHDK and CDR2 SYGVNS. The junction carries 9 bases between V and J, which are trimmed by 2 bases and 5 bases respectively. There are 13 amino acids in the CDR3, from cysteine to phenylalanine inclusive. Only the CDR3 part of the read is kept: 39 bases, read in frame from the first base.